This T cell receptor beta chain stems from a study of T cells in Graves' hyperthyroidism and ophthalmopathy. Study in general: Peripheral blood was acquired at first diagnosis, ahead of any therapy whatsoever.

An absence of ophthalmopathy progression within 18 months meant stable Graves' hyperthyroidism. On the basis of clinical symptoms, serum thyroxine and TRAb, thyroid ultrasound and orbital computed tomography, diagnoses were made. Amplification targeted TCR beta CDR3 regions from RNA transcripts. HTBI primers were employed in a first-round RT-PCR of the TCR CDR3. Each CDR3 protein gets one entry after TCRdb re-called the multiplex PCR reads with MiXCR. The sample records about 420,000 distinct CDR3 sequences, about 15% being singletons. This clonotype was picked up many times. The V and J ends lost 5 bases and 7 bases, in that order; junction bases with no gene match: 9. This CDR3 region has 15 residues. Germline CDR1 reads SGHTA; CDR2 reads FQGNSA.

The V call is TRBV7-2, the J call TRBJ2-7; TRBD2 matches at 12 bases. The origin of this receptor is a woman aged 18-35 years with Graves' hyperthyroidism. Sequenced material: blood. The CDR3 nucleotides read TGTGCCAGCAGCCGGGAACCTAGCGGGGGGGTTGAGCAGTACTTC. Translated: CASSREPSGGVEQYF.